This T cell receptor beta chain was sequenced for a study of molecular identifiers for immune sequencing clone quantification. To note about this clonotype: Its cognate antigen is unknown. A much larger clonotype is one base distant, so this may be a read error. This CDR3 fails to terminate in the conserved phenylalanine or tryptophan, so it likely reflects a read error.

Sorting selected naive CD8 T cells with a CD8+CD4-CCR7+CD45RA+ phenotype. Findings and limits, study-wide: Underestimation of highly expanded clone sizes could arise where identical TCR molecules share a barcode.

Listed TCR primers and previously described methods were used for bulk TCR libraries. TCRdb re-derived calls from the PCR reads in MiXCR, one entry per CDR3 protein. Altogether about 70,000 distinct CDR3 sequences are present, around a sixth being singletons, with the ten largest covering nearly 1.5%. Sequencing was carried out using naive CD8+ T cells from blood, with Jurkat cell RNA spiked in. Subset given: FACS-sorted CD8+CD4-CCR7+CD45RA+ naive T cells. This clonotype was obtained from a human donor in good health. Some libraries in this study had Jurkat cell RNA spiked in.

This CDR3 reads CASSLLSGPETQYL. The DNA for the CDR3 is TGTGCCAGCAGTTTATTAAGCGGTCCGGAGACCCAGTACCTC. The rearrangement links TRBV27 to TRBJ2-5; tentative D call: TRBD2 (5 bases). CDR3 size: 14 residues. Trimming pared 1 base from V and 5 bases from J, leaving 11 bases between. Per germline, CDR1 MNHEY and CDR2 SMNVEV (reference sequence).